These 14 T cell receptor beta chains were sequenced from one sample in a study of shared clonotypes between healthy human individuals. The repertoire was sequenced with immunoSEQ multiplex PCR; TCRdb's copy has only in-frame clones and lacks some. Seen here are 450,000 to 600,000 clones, around 80% observed once, and the top ten hold approximately 12%. Sequenced material: PBMCs. The origin of the receptors is a woman aged 40 to 55 in good health. Some clones in this sample may be carry-over from other donors' samples.

For the CDR3, the DNA is TGTGCCAGCTCACTTAACAGCGGCACCCAAGAGACCCAGTACTTC. Encoded protein: CASSLNSGTQETQYF. This sequence joins TRBV18 and TRBJ2-5; maybe TRBD2 (5 bases). Germline assignment: CDR1 KGHSH and CDR2 LQKENI. This CDR3 contains 15 residues. Trimming stripped 4 bases from V and 1 base from J, with 13 bases between.

Points on this clone: Other DNA sequences in the same sample also yield this CDR3. The chain uses TRBV6-4 and TRBJ2-1; weak D call: TRBD1 (5 bases). Germline V gene lookup returns CDR1 MRHNA and CDR2 SNTAGT. This CDR3 comprises 13 residues. Trimming left V 0 bases short and J 7 bases short, with 7 bases between. CDR3 DNA sequence: TGTGCCAGCAGTGACTCAGGGGTGAATGAGCAGTTCTTC. It encodes CASSDSGVNEQFF.

The rearrangement joins TRBV7-6 to TRBJ2-3, with D unclear. CDR3 size: 15 residues. V shed 1 base and J shed 2 bases, with 10 bases lying between them. Looked up from germline, CDR1 is SGHVS and CDR2 is FNYEAQ. CDR3 DNA: TGTGCCAGCAGCTTAGTTACGGGTGCCACAGATACGCAGTATTTT. It encodes CASSLVTGATDTQYF.

Only a few counts were recorded for this clone. The rearrangement links TRBV5-6 to TRBJ2-1, with D possibly matching TRBD2 (6 bases). This CDR3 is 11 amino acids long. From germline, CDR1 is SGHDT and CDR2 YYEEEE. With 2 bases removed from V and 13 bases from J, the gap between germline ends came to 10 bases. The CDR3 DNA reads as TGTGCCAGCAGCTTTTTGGGGGGACAGTTCTTC. This sequence encodes CASSFLGGQFF.

V usage is TRBV19 and J usage is TRBJ2-1, with 13 bases matching TRBD2. CDR3 length: 17 amino acids. CDR1 LNHDA and CDR2 SQIVND come from the germline V gene (reference sequence). The ends lost 6 bases at V and 0 bases at J; junction bases unmatched: 5. The CDR3 nucleotides are TGTGCCAGTAGCGGACTAGCGGGAGCCTTCTCCTACAATGAGCAGTTCTTC. Translating it yields CASSGLAGAFSYNEQFF. Complete variable domain (other parts from reference TRBV19 and TRBJ2-1): DGGITQSPKYLFRKEGQNVTLSCEQNLNHDAMYWYRQDPGQGLRLIYYSQIVNDFQKGDIAEGYSVSREKKESFPLTVTSAQKNPTAFYLCASSGLAGAFSYNEQFFGPGTRLTVL.

Remarks on this clone: Additional DNA sequences in this sample encode the identical CDR3. This chain connects TRBV19 to TRBJ2-7; the match to TRBD1 covers 7 bases. The CDR3 has 15 amino acids. The trim removed 6 bases at V and 6 bases at J, leaving 14 bases unmatched. Germline V gene sequence: CDR1 LNHDA, CDR2 SQIVND (reference sequence). The CDR3 DNA sequence: TGTGCCAGTAGGGACCCGGGACAGCCAATTTCCGAGCAGTACTTC. This codes for CASRDPGQPISEQYF.

The chain joins TRBV9 to TRBJ2-7; 12 positions match TRBD1. Trimming cost V 0 bases and J 5 bases; bases outside gene matches: 6. The CDR3 length is 16 residues. Germline assignment: CDR1 SGDLS and CDR2 YYNGEE. CDR3 in DNA: TGTGCCAGCAGCGTAGCTCCGGGACAGGGGGCTAACGAGCAGTACTTC. This translates into CASSVAPGQGANEQYF.

At least ten counts were recorded for this clone. CDR3 sequence reads: CASSGTTPTTDTQYF. The DNA of the CDR3 is TGTGCCAGCAGTGGGACTACCCCCACCACAGATACGCAGTATTTT. The chain carries TRBV28 and TRBJ2-3; the match to TRBD2 covers 7 bases. Per germline, CDR1 MDHEN and CDR2 SYDVKM. The CDR3 sequence is 15 residues long. V lost 5 bases and J lost 2; bases outside the gene matches: 7.

The rearrangement uses TRBV27 and TRBJ2-1, with 9 positions matching TRBD2. With 7 bases clipped from V and 1 base from J, the junction kept 5 bases outside the gene matches. CDR1 is MNHEY, CDR2 SMNVEV, per germline (reference sequence). The CDR3 contains 15 residues. The CDR3 sequence: CASMGSGRSYNEQFF. CDR3 nucleotides: TGTGCCAGCATGGGTAGCGGGAGATCCTACAATGAGCAGTTCTTC.

On this clone itself: At the DNA level, this CDR3 is encoded by other sequences in the same sample as well. The chain is built from TRBV28 and TRBJ2-7, with TRBD2 as a possible D gene (5 bases). The V gene lost 7 bases and the J gene lost 1 base, with 8 bases spanning the gap. The CDR3 totals 12 residues. Germline assignment: CDR1 MDHEN and CDR2 SYDVKM. In DNA, the CDR3 is TGTGCCAGCACCCGGGGTTCCTACGAGCAGTACTTC. Translating it yields CASTRGSYEQYF.

This chain uses TRBV4-1 with TRBJ2-3, with TRBD1 identical over 8 bases. Germline V gives CDR1 MGHRA, CDR2 YSYEKL. V trimming: 4 bases; J trimming: 1 base; junction bases outside the gene matches: 7. The CDR3 consists of 16 residues. The CDR3 bases are TGCGCCAGCAGCCCCAACAGGGGGTGGGGCACAGATACGCAGTATTTT. Its protein is CASSPNRGWGTDTQYF.

On this clone: One end of the junction is discordant with germline, which a read error may explain. The rearrangement uses TRBV19 and TRBJ1-5, with D hard to call. This CDR3 contains 14 residues. Germline V gene data show CDR1 as LNHDA and CDR2 as SQIVND (reference sequence). Here the CDR3 DNA reads TGTGCCAGTAGTGCGGTCTTGGCCGGTCAGCTCCAGCATTTT. Its protein is CASSAVLAGQLQHF.

V gene TRBV25-1 combines with J gene TRBJ1-3; D is ambiguous. Trimming removed 1 base from V and 2 bases from J, with 6 bases in between. This CDR3 contains 14 residues. The germline V gene has CDR1 MGHDK and CDR2 SYGVNS. CDR3 nucleotide sequence: TGTGCCAGCAGTGAATTTGGCACTGGAAACACCATATATTTT. This translates into CASSEFGTGNTIYF.

This clone was recorded once. This CDR3 reads CASRASGRAPGELFF. As DNA, the CDR3 is TGTGCCAGCAGGGCTAGCGGGAGGGCCCCCGGGGAGCTGTTTTTT. The V call is TRBV2, the J call TRBJ2-2, with TRBD2 matching over 12 bases. V lost 6 bases, J lost 6 bases, and 5 bases stayed unmatched. Germline lookup yields CDR1 SNHLY and CDR2 FYNNEI. This CDR3 spans 15 amino acids.